One sample yielded the 24 T cell receptor beta chains listed below, sequenced in a study of blood T cell repertoires in COVID-19 (dated by TCRdb to 2020 to 2021). Library method: the immunoSEQ multiplex PCR assay. In its TCRdb copy, this immuneACCESS table keeps in-frame sequences only and misses some clones. Where compared with another copy, unresolved V genes explain less than half of these, and the others have no known cause. The sample table contains over 85,000 clones; only one count was recorded for roughly 80% of them. Approximately 22% of the sample belongs to the ten largest clones. Sequenced input: peripheral blood. These receptor sequences come from a human donor in a cohort sampled during active COVID-19.

This clone was seen just once. CDR3 nucleotides: TGTGCCAGCAGTGGAAACCTATGGGGAGGGGGCACTGAAGCTTTCTTT. Translating it yields CASSGNLWGGGTEAFF. The V call is TRBV2, the J call TRBJ1-1; D perhaps matches TRBD1 (6 bases). Germline loops: CDR1 SNHLY, CDR2 FYNNEI. Trimming pared 4 bases from V and 4 bases from J, leaving 19 bases between. This CDR3 is built from 16 residues. Full variable domain (remainder filled in from reference TRBV2 and TRBJ1-1): EPEVTQTPSHQVTQMGQEVILRCVPISNHLYFYWYRQILGQKVEFLVSFYNNEISEKSEIFDDQFSVERPDGSNFTLKIRSTKLEDSAMYFCASSGNLWGGGTEAFFGQGTRLTVV.

The chain joins TRBV2 to TRBJ1-2; 7 bases map to TRBD1. This CDR3 has 14 residues. V was clipped by 3 bases and J by 6 bases; unmatched bases: 7. Germline V gene data show CDR1 as SNHLY and CDR2 as FYNNEI. In DNA form, the CDR3 reads TGTGCCAGCAGTGACACCTGGGACAGTAATGGCTACACCTTC. Its protein is CASSDTWDSNGYTF.

CDR3 protein: CSASQTVGTGRRDTQYF. The CDR3 DNA follows: TGCAGTGCTAGTCAAACAGTAGGGACAGGGAGAAGAGATACGCAGTATTTT. The chain is built from TRBV20-1 and TRBJ2-3; 9 bases are a match to TRBD1. Trimming removed 3 bases from V and 5 bases from J; junction bases left unmatched: 15. Germline assignment: CDR1 DFQATT and CDR2 SNEGSKA (reference sequence). There are 17 residues in the CDR3.

The chain links TRBV10-3 to TRBJ2-7, with 9 bases lining up with TRBD1. The CDR3 spans 13 residues. Germline lookup yields CDR1 ENHRY and CDR2 SYGVKD. The ends lost 10 bases at V and 0 bases at J; junction bases unmatched: 4. CDR3: CATGQGNSYEQYF. In DNA form, the CDR3 reads TGTGCCACCGGACAGGGGAACTCCTACGAGCAGTACTTC.

This chain uses TRBV7-6 with TRBJ2-7; TRBD2 matches 8 bases. This CDR3 comprises 15 residues. With V trimmed by 0 bases and J by 5 bases, 6 bases remained unmatched. Germline V CDR1 and CDR2: SGHVS, FNYEAQ. Here the CDR3 reads CASSLAAGGDDEQYF. The CDR3 nucleotides are TGTGCCAGCAGCTTAGCGGCGGGAGGAGACGACGAGCAGTACTTC.

This rearrangement joins TRBV25-1 to TRBJ2-5; a possible D gene is TRBD2 (6 bases). The CDR3 is 15 amino acids. Trimming stripped 3 bases from V and 2 bases from J, with 13 bases between. Germline CDR1 is MGHDK and CDR2 is SYGVNS. The CDR3 bases are TGTGCCAGCAGTGACACGGAGGGTTGGCAAGAGACCCAGTACTTC. This gives the protein CASSDTEGWQETQYF. Full variable domain (rest looked up from reference TRBV25-1 and TRBJ2-5): EADIYQTPRYLVIGTGKKITLECSQTMGHDKMYWYQQDPGMELHLIHYSYGVNSTEKGDLSSESTVSRIRTEHFPLTLESARPSHTSQYLCASSDTEGWQETQYFGPGTRLLVL.

The chain links TRBV2 to TRBJ2-3; 13 bases line up with TRBD2. The germline gives CDR1 SNHLY, CDR2 FYNNEI. Germline trimming cut 6 bases from V and 4 bases from J; bases unmatched to any gene: 10. This CDR3 comprises 17 residues. The CDR3 region is CASRGLAGNGDADTQYF. Here the CDR3 DNA reads TGTGCCAGCAGGGGACTAGCGGGAAATGGGGACGCAGATACGCAGTATTTT.

This clone was counted between two and nine times. This chain joins TRBV11-2 and TRBJ2-7; 14 bases agree with TRBD2. J was trimmed by 2 bases and V by 7 bases; bases with no gene match: 13. Germline CDR1 and CDR2: SGHAT and FQNNGV. This CDR3 spans 18 amino acids. The CDR3 loop reads CASNGRTGLAGGTYEQYF. The CDR3 DNA is TGTGCCAGCAATGGGAGGACAGGACTAGCGGGAGGAACCTACGAGCAGTACTTC.

The J gene is TRBJ2-7, the V gene TRBV30; TRBD1 matches 9 bases. Germline-derived CDR1 and CDR2 are GTSNPN and SVGIG (reference sequence). The CDR3 is made up of 15 amino acids. Trimming at V came to 3 bases and at J to 1 base, leaving 7 bases not matched to a gene. In DNA form, the CDR3 reads TGTGCCTGGAGCCTCGCGGGACAGGGTTCCTACGAGCAGTACTTC. It specifies CAWSLAGQGSYEQYF.

This clone is a singleton in its sample. The chain carries TRBV6-6 and TRBJ2-2; 9 bases align to TRBD2. The CDR3 covers 15 residues. After removal of 6 bases from V and 4 bases from J, the junction contained 6 bases not matched to a gene. Germline V CDR1 and CDR2: MNHNY, SVGAGI (reference sequence). The CDR3 here is CASSQASGVTGELFF. For the CDR3, the DNA is TGTGCCAGCAGCCAGGCTAGCGGGGTCACCGGGGAGCTGTTTTTT.

The V gene is TRBV24-1, the J gene TRBJ2-5; weak D call: TRBD2 (5 bases). This CDR3 is 13 amino acids long. With 9 bases removed from V and 3 bases from J, the gap between germline ends came to 13 bases. CDR1 KGHDR and CDR2 SFDVKD come from the germline V gene. DNA of the CDR3: TGTGCCACCGGGAAGGTCGGGGAAGAGACCCAGTACTTC. Amino acid sequence: CATGKVGEETQYF.

This clone has at least ten counts. The CDR3 protein is CASTVVAGVGELFF. In nucleotides, the CDR3 is TGTGCCAGCACGGTGGTAGCGGGAGTCGGGGAGCTGTTTTTT. This chain links TRBV27 with TRBJ2-2, with 9 bases identical to TRBD2. Germline-derived CDR1 and CDR2 are MNHEY and SMNVEV (reference sequence). CDR3 length: 14 residues. V shed 7 bases and J 7 bases; nucleotides not matched to a gene: 7.

The V call is TRBV28, the J call TRBJ1-4; perhaps TRBD1 as D (5 bases). There are 14 residues in the CDR3. The V end lost 8 bases, the J end lost 8 bases, and 18 bases lay between the germline ends. Germline CDR1 is MDHEN and CDR2 is SYDVKM. The CDR3 region has the DNA TGTGCCAGCGCTGATTCAGGGTCGCGGGAAAAACTGTTTTTT. Protein sequence: CASADSGSREKLFF.

V and J are TRBV9 and TRBJ2-7; a weak D match, TRBD1 (7 bases). This CDR3 is built from 14 residues. Per germline, CDR1 SGDLS and CDR2 YYNGEE. The ends were cut back, 0 bases at V and 3 bases at J, with 10 bases in the middle. Here the CDR3 reads CASSVAQGGYEQYF. CDR3 DNA: TGTGCCAGCAGCGTAGCCCAGGGGGGCTACGAGCAGTACTTC.

The V and J genes are TRBV5-1 and TRBJ1-3; a weak D match, TRBD1 (6 bases). The germline CDR1 and CDR2 sequences are SGHRS and YFSETQ. V gave up 5 bases and J gave up 0 bases, with 9 bases separating them. The CDR3 is 14 amino acids. The DNA of the CDR3 is TGCGCCAGCAGAGGGGGTATCTCTGGAAACACCATATATTTT. Its translation: CASRGGISGNTIYF. Combining the CDR3 with reference TRBV5-1 and TRBJ1-3 gives the whole variable domain KAGVTQTPRYLIKTRGQQVTLSCSPISGHRSVSWYQQTPGQGLQFLFEYFSETQRNKGNFPGRFSGRQFSNSRSEMNVSTLELGDSALYLCASRGGISGNTIYFGEGSWLTVV.

This chain joins TRBV27 and TRBJ2-1; TRBD1 matches 10 bases. CDR1 is MNHEY, CDR2 SMNVEV, per germline (reference sequence). The V and J ends lost 5 bases and 4 bases, in that order; junction bases with no gene match: 5. CDR3 length equals 15 residues. Here the CDR3 DNA reads TGTGCCAGCAGTCACCGGGACAGGGGATACAATGAGCAGTTCTTC. Translated: CASSHRDRGYNEQFF.

This clone was seen a single time. V gene TRBV5-1 combines with J gene TRBJ2-5, with 13 bases identical to TRBD2. With 5 bases clipped from V and 4 bases from J, the junction kept 8 bases outside the gene matches. The length of the CDR3 is 16 residues. Germline lookup yields CDR1 SGHRS and CDR2 YFSETQ. The chain's CDR3 is CASRPGGLAGLETQYF. For the CDR3, the DNA is TGCGCCAGCAGGCCTGGGGGACTAGCGGGACTAGAGACCCAGTACTTC.

This clone has only a few counts. The chain is built from TRBV5-1 and TRBJ2-3; maybe TRBD2 (6 bases). Germline CDR1 is SGHRS and CDR2 is YFSETQ. The V gene lost 2 bases and the J gene lost 2 bases, with 12 bases spanning the gap. The CDR3 covers 15 residues. The CDR3 DNA reads TGCGCCAGCAGCTTAGGCGGGGCTTCCACAGATACGCAGTATTTT. This translates into CASSLGGASTDTQYF.

The rearrangement uses TRBV7-2 and TRBJ2-2, with 7 bases aligning to TRBD1. CDR1 is SGHTA and CDR2 is FQGNSA in the germline V gene. V shed 5 bases, J shed 4 bases, and the junction held 13 bases outside the gene matches. CDR3 length: 17 residues. The CDR3 spells CASSARRGTETTGELFF. In DNA, the CDR3 is TGTGCCAGCAGCGCCAGACGAGGGACAGAAACCACCGGGGAGCTGTTTTTT.

The chain is built from TRBV10-3 and TRBJ2-2; TRBD1 aligns across 8 bases. Unmatched junction bases numbered 6, after V lost 3 bases and J lost 0 bases. This CDR3 has 17 residues. Germline V gene sequence: CDR1 ENHRY, CDR2 SYGVKD. This chain's CDR3 is CAISDRDRSSNTGELFF. The DNA of the CDR3 is TGTGCCATCAGTGACCGGGACAGGAGCTCGAACACCGGGGAGCTGTTTTTT.

This chain uses TRBV19 with TRBJ1-5; 8 nucleotides align to TRBD1. Trimming cost V 3 bases and J 6 bases; bases outside gene matches: 10. Germline assignment: CDR1 LNHDA and CDR2 SQIVND (reference sequence). This CDR3 has 16 residues. The chain's CDR3 is CASSIGGTGGTQPQHF. The CDR3 nucleotides are TGTGCCAGTAGTATTGGGGGTACAGGGGGGACTCAGCCCCAGCATTTT.

The chain carries TRBV5-1 and TRBJ1-3; tentatively, D is TRBD1 (6 bases). Germline loops: CDR1 SGHRS, CDR2 YFSETQ. This CDR3 region has 14 residues. V was pared by 4 bases and J by 3 bases, with 11 bases between. CDR3 region: CASSERQDGNTIYF. In DNA, the CDR3 is TGCGCCAGCAGCGAAAGACAGGATGGAAACACCATATATTTT.

The chain carries TRBV9 and TRBJ2-7; TRBD2 agrees at 7 bases. J gave up 0 bases and V 0 bases, and 3 bases lay outside the gene matches. Germline V gene sequence: CDR1 SGDLS, CDR2 YYNGEE. The CDR3 sequence is 15 residues long. The CDR3 sequence is CASSVGAGISYEQYF. CDR3 sequence (DNA): TGTGCCAGCAGCGTAGGAGCGGGGATCTCCTACGAGCAGTACTTC. Using reference TRBV9 and TRBJ2-7 for the parts outside the CDR3, the full variable domain is DSGVTQTPKHLITATGQRVTLRCSPRSGDLSVYWYQQSLDQGLQFLIQYYNGEERAKGNILERFSAQQFPDLHSELNLSSLELGDSALYFCASSVGAGISYEQYFGPGTRLTVT.

The chain employs TRBV10-3 and TRBJ1-1; D perhaps matches TRBD1 (5 bases). With 0 bases removed from V and 10 bases from J, the gap between germline ends came to 12 bases. The CDR3 is made up of 13 amino acids. Germline V gives CDR1 ENHRY, CDR2 SYGVKD. Here the CDR3 reads CAISESGGGVAFF. The CDR3 DNA is TGTGCCATCAGTGAGTCGGGGGGAGGAGTAGCTTTCTTT.